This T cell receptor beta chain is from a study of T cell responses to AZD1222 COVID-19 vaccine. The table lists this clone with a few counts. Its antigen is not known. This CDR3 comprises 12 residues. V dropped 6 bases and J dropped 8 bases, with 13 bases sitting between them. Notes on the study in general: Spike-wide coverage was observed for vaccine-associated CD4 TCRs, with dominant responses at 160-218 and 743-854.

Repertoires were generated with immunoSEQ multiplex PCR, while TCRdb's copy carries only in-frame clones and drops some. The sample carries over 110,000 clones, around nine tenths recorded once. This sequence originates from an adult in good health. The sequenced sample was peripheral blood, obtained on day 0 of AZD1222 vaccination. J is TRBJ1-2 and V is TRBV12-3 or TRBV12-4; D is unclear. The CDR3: CASSLTGRGYTF. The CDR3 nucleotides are TGTGCCAGCAGCCTCACCGGCCGGGGCTACACCTTC.